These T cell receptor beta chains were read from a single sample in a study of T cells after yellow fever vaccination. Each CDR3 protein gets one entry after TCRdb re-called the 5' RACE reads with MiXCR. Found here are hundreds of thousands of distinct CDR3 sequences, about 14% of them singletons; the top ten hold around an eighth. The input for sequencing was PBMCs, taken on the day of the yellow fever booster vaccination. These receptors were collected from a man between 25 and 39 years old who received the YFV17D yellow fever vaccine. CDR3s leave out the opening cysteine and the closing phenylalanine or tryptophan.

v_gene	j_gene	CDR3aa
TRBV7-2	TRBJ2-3	ASSSLTSGTRTDTQY
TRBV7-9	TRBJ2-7	ASSFWGAAGVYEQY
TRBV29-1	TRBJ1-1	SALEGTEAF
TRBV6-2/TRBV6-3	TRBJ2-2	ASSYSIDGTGELF
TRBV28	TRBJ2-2	ASSLIFPVGELF
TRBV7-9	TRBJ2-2	ASSLHTRTGELF
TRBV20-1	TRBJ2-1	SATGTGSYNEQF
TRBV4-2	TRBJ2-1	ASSKGSNEQF
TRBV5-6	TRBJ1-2	ASSDTGGNGYT
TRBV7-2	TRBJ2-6	ATAGNSGANVLT
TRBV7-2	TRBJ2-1	ASSTFKDEQF
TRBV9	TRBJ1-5	ASSRGGDRGQPQH
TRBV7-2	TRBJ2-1	ASSRTSGSIGEQF
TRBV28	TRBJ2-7	ASTFSWDEQY
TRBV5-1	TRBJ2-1	ASSFSYLSAGGNNEQF
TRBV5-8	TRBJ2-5	ASSPERKKGETQY
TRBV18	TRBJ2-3	ASSPGTDTQY
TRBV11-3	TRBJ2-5	ASSTEDAAYQETQY
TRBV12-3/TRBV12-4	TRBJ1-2	ASSFQPAGGRGYT